These 24 T cell receptor beta chains share one sample of origin, sequenced in a study of shared clonotypes between healthy human individuals (dated by TCRdb to about 2020). Receptors were amplified or captured by the immunoSEQ multiplex PCR assay. In its TCRdb copy, this immuneACCESS table keeps in-frame sequences only and misses some clones. Where compared with another copy, unresolved V genes explain less than half of these, and the others have no known cause. The sample has 500,000 to 700,000 clones on record, approximately 95% of them singletons. Around 0.11% of the sample is held by the ten biggest clonotypes. CD8 naive samples consisted of CD45RO-negative cells that were positively selected for CCR7, yielding a CD45RA+CCR7+ population without TemRA cells. Specimen: naive CD8+ T cells sorted from blood. Sample cell subset or site, as interpreted from the label and publication: CD45RA+CCR7+. All receptors come from a woman aged 25 to 39 in good health.

The chain couples TRBV5-6 to TRBJ2-7; D uncertain. This CDR3 contains 12 residues. V shed 4 bases and J shed 6 bases, with 11 bases lying between them. Germline loops: CDR1 SGHDT, CDR2 YYEEEE. CDR3: CASSLSPTEQYF. CDR3 DNA: TGTGCCAGCAGCCTATCCCCCACCGAGCAGTACTTC.

The V and J genes are TRBV27 and TRBJ2-7, with D hard to call. Trimming took off 5 bases at V and 3 bases at J, with 17 bases between the two ends. Germline CDR1 and CDR2: MNHEY and SMNVEV (reference sequence). The CDR3 is 15 residues long. CDR3 residues: CASSPDLTPSYEQYF. In nucleotides, the CDR3 is TGTGCCAGCAGTCCCGACCTTACTCCAAGCTACGAGCAGTACTTC.

The CDR3 sequence is CASAPQGAGYEQYF. The CDR3 DNA reads TGTGCCAGCGCACCCCAGGGGGCTGGCTACGAGCAGTACTTC. This chain joins TRBV5-4 and TRBJ2-7, with 8 bases fitting TRBD1. This CDR3 is 14 amino acids long. Losses at the gene ends were 7 bases for V and 3 bases for J; bases not matched to a gene: 9. Germline V gene lookup returns CDR1 SGHNT and CDR2 YYREEE (reference sequence).

This chain connects TRBV11-2 to TRBJ2-1, with 13 bases fitting TRBD2. In germline, CDR1 is SGHAT, CDR2 FQNNGV. This CDR3 is 16 amino acids long. V gave up 0 bases and J gave up 5 bases; unmatched junction bases: 1. The CDR3 region has the DNA TGTGCCAGCAGCTTAGAAGGACTAGCGGGAGACAATGAGCAGTTCTTC. Its protein product is CASSLEGLAGDNEQFF. Supplemented by reference TRBV11-2 and TRBJ2-1, the full variable domain reads EAGVAQSPRYKIIEKRQSVAFWCNPISGHATLYWYQQILGQGPKLLIQFQNNGVVDDSQLPKDRFSAERLKGVDSTLKIQPAKLEDSAVYLCASSLEGLAGDNEQFFGPGTRLTVL.

The rearrangement joins TRBV27 to TRBJ1-6; 7 bases match TRBD1. This CDR3 is 14 amino acids long. The trim removed 5 bases at V and 10 bases at J, leaving 8 bases unmatched. Germline assignment: CDR1 MNHEY and CDR2 SMNVEV (reference sequence). Written as DNA, the CDR3 is TGTGCCAGCAGTAACACAGGGGCCCACTCACCCCTCCACTTT. It codes for CASSNTGAHSPLHF.

With regard to this clone: The sample has other DNA sequences that encode this CDR3 too. The CDR3 coding sequence is TGTGCCAGCAGCTTAGTCAGGGGCTACGAGCAGTACTTC. Translated, it gives CASSLVRGYEQYF. This chain links TRBV13 with TRBJ2-7; possibly TRBD1 for D (6 bases). The germline V gene encodes CDR1 PRHDT and CDR2 FYEKMQ (reference sequence). The V end lost 1 base, the J end lost 3 bases, and 7 bases lay between the germline ends. The CDR3 has 13 amino acids.

This chain connects TRBV6-5 to TRBJ1-2, with D uncertain. Looked up from germline, CDR1 is MNHEY and CDR2 is SVGAGI. The CDR3 totals 15 residues. V shed 5 bases and J shed 6 bases, with 19 bases lying between them. CDR3 sequence: CASSPRQGRVDGYTF. The DNA of the CDR3 is TGTGCCAGCAGTCCCCGGCAAGGTAGAGTCGATGGCTACACCTTC.

This clone was recorded only once. The rearrangement joins TRBV28 to TRBJ2-7, with 8 bases matching TRBD2. V dropped 4 bases and J dropped 6; count of bases not matched to a gene: 11. Germline V gene sequence: CDR1 MDHEN, CDR2 SYDVKM. The CDR3 covers 15 residues. Here the CDR3 reads CASSSWSGRSCEQYF. The CDR3 DNA reads as TGTGCCAGCAGTTCTTGGAGCGGGAGAAGTTGCGAGCAGTACTTC.

This sequence joins TRBV19 and TRBJ2-1; D is perhaps TRBD2 (6 bases). The CDR3 loop spans 14 amino acids. V was clipped by 4 bases and J by 8 bases, with 15 bases between them. From germline, CDR1 is LNHDA and CDR2 SQIVND (reference sequence). The CDR3 nucleotides read TGTGCCAGTAGTAGTTTTGGAGGGTTAGATGAGCAGTTCTTC. This sequence encodes CASSSFGGLDEQFF.

The chain combines TRBV6-5 with TRBJ2-3; tentative D call: TRBD1 (5 bases). The CDR3 totals 16 residues. V lost 4 bases and J lost 2, with 16 bases in between. Germline V gene data show CDR1 as MNHEY and CDR2 as SVGAGI. The CDR3 DNA reads as TGTGCCAGCAGTTCCAGGGAAATGGGGCCCACAGATACGCAGTATTTT. Its protein is CASSSREMGPTDTQYF.

V and J are TRBV19 and TRBJ1-1; 7 bases fit TRBD1. J was trimmed by 0 bases and V by 7 bases; bases with no gene match: 8. The CDR3 sequence is 15 residues long. Per the germline V gene, CDR1 is LNHDA and CDR2 is SQIVND (reference sequence). CDR3 coding DNA: TGTGCCAGTACCCCTCGACAGGGTATGAACACTGAAGCTTTCTTT. As protein: CASTPRQGMNTEAFF.

The V and J genes are TRBV10-3 and TRBJ2-1; 9 bases fit TRBD2. Germline CDR1 and CDR2: ENHRY and SYGVKD. The CDR3 sequence is 16 residues long. V trimming: 5 bases; J trimming: 5 bases; junction bases outside the gene matches: 10. The CDR3: CAISPVESSGNNEQFF. DNA for the CDR3: TGTGCCATCAGTCCAGTGGAGTCTAGCGGGAACAATGAGCAGTTCTTC.

About this clone itself: This specimen includes other DNA sequences encoding the same CDR3. This sequence joins TRBV27 and TRBJ2-7; 8 positions agree with TRBD1. J gave up 2 bases and V 5 bases, and 5 bases lay outside the gene matches. From germline, CDR1 is MNHEY and CDR2 SMNVEV (reference sequence). The CDR3 is 14 amino acids. In DNA, the CDR3 is TGTGCCAGCAGTCCCGGACAGGGAGCCTACGAGCAGTACTTC. It yields the protein CASSPGQGAYEQYF.

This clone was seen just once. V is TRBV27 and J is TRBJ2-5, with D perhaps given as TRBD1 or TRBD2 (5 bases each). The CDR3 contains 13 residues. The germline gives CDR1 MNHEY, CDR2 SMNVEV (reference sequence). V lost 5 bases and J 2 bases, leaving 9 bases between the germline ends. CDR3 nucleotides: TGTGCCAGCAGTACGGGACGGCAAGAGACCCAGTACTTC. It specifies CASSTGRQETQYF.

As DNA, the CDR3 is TGTGCCAGCAGCGGCCCATCTAGCGGAGAATCCTACAATGAGCAGTTCTTC. Protein: CASSGPSSGESYNEQFF. This rearrangement joins TRBV28 to TRBJ2-1, with TRBD2 matching over 7 bases. CDR3 length: 17 amino acids. Germline CDR1 reads MDHEN; CDR2 reads SYDVKM. The ends lost 6 bases at V and 1 base at J; junction bases unmatched: 12. Full variable domain (outside the CDR3, taken from reference TRBV28 and TRBJ2-1): DVKVTQSSRYLVKRTGEKVFLECVQDMDHENMFWYRQDPGLGLRLIYFSYDVKMKEKGDIPEGYSVSREKKERFSLILESASTNQTSMYLCASSGPSSGESYNEQFFGPGTRLTVL.

This clone was seen a single time. The J gene is TRBJ2-1, the V gene TRBV19, with D tentatively TRBD2 (5 bases). Germline V gene sequence: CDR1 LNHDA, CDR2 SQIVND (reference sequence). The V gene lost 0 bases and the J gene lost 12 bases, with 27 bases spanning the gap. CDR3 length: 18 residues. CDR3 nucleotides: TGTGCCAGTAGTATAGATCCGGTAGGACTGGGTTCGTTACAACGGCAGTTCTTC. Its protein is CASSIDPVGLGSLQRQFF.

The chain is built from TRBV10-2 and TRBJ2-7, with TRBD1 identical over 9 bases. Germline CDR1 reads WSHSY; CDR2 reads SAAADI. The CDR3 contains 17 residues. V was pared by 4 bases and J by 2 bases, with 12 bases of the junction left unmatched. CDR3 in amino acids: CASSGRVGTGTAYEQYF. In DNA form, the CDR3 reads TGCGCCAGCAGTGGGCGGGTGGGGACAGGGACTGCCTACGAGCAGTACTTC.

This chain uses TRBV4-1 with TRBJ2-1, with D perhaps assigned TRBD1 or TRBD2 (5 bases each). CDR3 size: 13 residues. Trimming pared 4 bases from V and 10 bases from J, leaving 14 bases between. Germline values: CDR1 MGHRA, CDR2 YSYEKL. CDR3 residues: CASSPDTGGEQFF. CDR3 sequence (DNA): TGCGCCAGCAGCCCGGACACTGGCGGGGAGCAGTTCTTC.

This sequence joins TRBV19 and TRBJ2-3; TRBD1 matches at 8 bases. CDR3 length: 15 amino acids. J lost 4 bases, V lost 6 bases, and 9 bases had no gene match. The V gene's germline CDR1 is LNHDA and CDR2 SQIVND (reference sequence). CDR3 DNA: TGTGCCAGTAGGCAGGACAGGGAGGCTTCAGATACGCAGTATTTT. Translating gives CASRQDREASDTQYF.

The rearrangement uses TRBV7-8 and TRBJ2-1; TRBD2 is a possible D gene (5 bases). Germline assignment: CDR1 SGHVS and CDR2 FQNEAQ. V was pared by 3 bases and J by 0 bases, with 15 bases between. CDR3 length: 17 residues. Here the CDR3 DNA reads TGTGCCAGCAGCTTGTTAGATGGTGGAGGCTCCTACAATGAGCAGTTCTTC. It is translated as CASSLLDGGGSYNEQFF.

The chain links TRBV28 to TRBJ2-2; D is uncertain. Germline V lookup: CDR1 MDHEN, CDR2 SYDVKM. CDR3 length: 14 amino acids. V was shortened by 3 bases and J by 3 bases, with 8 bases between the two germline ends. The CDR3 spells CASSLHGDTGELFF. DNA of the CDR3: TGTGCCAGCAGTTTGCACGGAGACACCGGGGAGCTGTTTTTT.

This clone was recorded once. The chain is built from TRBV5-1 and TRBJ2-7; TRBD1 is a possible D gene (6 bases). The CDR3 runs to 16 residues. Deletions cut 5 bases from V and 6 bases from J, with 24 bases between. Per the germline V gene, CDR1 is SGHRS and CDR2 is YFSETQ. The CDR3 coding sequence is TGCGCCAGCAGTTTCGGCCCGACAGGCCGAGGGAGCGAGCAGTACTTC. Translation: CASSFGPTGRGSEQYF.

The chain uses TRBV13 and TRBJ2-3; D is possibly TRBD1 (5 bases). Germline V gives CDR1 PRHDT, CDR2 FYEKMQ (reference sequence). Trimming left V 1 base short and J 4 bases short, with 9 bases between. The CDR3 is 14 amino acids. The CDR3 is CASSLAGRADTQYF. The CDR3 nucleotides are TGTGCCAGCAGCTTAGCGGGCAGGGCAGATACGCAGTATTTT.

This clone has only one observation. The chain has TRBV7-9 and TRBJ1-1, with 9 bases that match TRBD1. The germline V gene encodes CDR1 SEHNR and CDR2 FQNEAQ (reference sequence). V lost 1 base, J lost 0 bases, and 3 bases stayed unmatched. The CDR3 extends over 16 amino acids. The CDR3 loop is CASSLEYRGLNTEAFF. The CDR3 DNA is TGTGCCAGCAGCTTAGAGTACAGGGGGCTGAACACTGAAGCTTTCTTT.